The 17 T cell receptor beta chains presented below share a single source sample, sequenced in a study of T cell responses to AZD1222 COVID-19 vaccine. TCRdb's table, derived via immunoSEQ multiplex PCR, lists solely in-frame clones and lacks some. Here the sample spans about 96,000 clones, around 89% being singletons. Specimen: peripheral blood, collected on day 0 of AZD1222 vaccination. These receptors were obtained from an adult in good health.

The rearrangement uses TRBV19 and TRBJ2-2, with 15 bases that match TRBD2. The trim removed 10 bases at V and 5 bases at J, leaving 11 bases unmatched. The CDR3 contains 17 residues. Per the germline V gene, CDR1 is LNHDA and CDR2 is SQIVND (reference sequence). CDR3 DNA sequence: TGTGCCACCTCTCCCGGACTAGCGGGGGGGTCGACCGGGGAGCTGTTTTTT. Its translation: CATSPGLAGGSTGELFF.

Here the CDR3 reads CASSQNNEQFF. The CDR3 bases are TGTGCCAGCAGCCAGAACAATGAGCAGTTCTTC. This chain links TRBV11-2 with TRBJ2-1; no clear D. Trimming left V 5 bases short and J 5 bases short, with 4 bases between. The CDR3 has 11 residues. Germline V gene lookup returns CDR1 SGHAT and CDR2 FQNNGV.

The rearrangement links TRBV6-5 to TRBJ1-1; D not resolved. The CDR3 length is 14 residues. From germline, CDR1 is MNHEY and CDR2 SVGAGI. V was trimmed by 8 bases and J by 0 bases, leaving 13 bases between them. The CDR3 here is CASLHSQLNTEAFF. Written as DNA, the CDR3 is TGTGCCAGCCTCCATTCACAGCTGAACACTGAAGCTTTCTTT.

The chain has TRBV6-5 and TRBJ2-7; no definite D call. The CDR3 spans 15 residues. The ends were cut back, 2 bases at V and 3 bases at J, with 14 bases in the middle. Germline CDR1 is MNHEY and CDR2 is SVGAGI. CDR3 region: CASSYLGTPGYEQYF. In DNA, the CDR3 is TGTGCCAGCAGTTACCTAGGAACACCCGGCTACGAGCAGTACTTC.

The V call is TRBV7-9, the J call TRBJ1-1, with a tentative D call TRBD1 (6 bases). Trimming removed 5 bases from V and 11 bases from J, with 24 bases in between. The CDR3 is 15 residues long. CDR1 is SEHNR, CDR2 FQNEAQ, per germline (reference sequence). DNA of the CDR3: TGTGCCAGCAGCCCCGAGGAGGGGGGGCGCGCCGGGGCTTTCTTT. Encoded protein: CASSPEEGGRAGAFF.

The chain combines TRBV4-2 with TRBJ1-2; no clear D gene. CDR3 size: 15 residues. Germline CDR1 reads LGHNA; CDR2 reads YNFKEQ. V was cut by 0 bases and J by 4 bases, with 12 bases left in between. CDR3 nucleotide sequence: TGTGCCAGCAGCCAAGATTTGGTTGATGGCTATGGCTACACCTTC. Amino acids: CASSQDLVDGYGYTF.

The V and J genes are TRBV9 and TRBJ1-1; D uncertain. The CDR3 covers 16 residues. Germline V lookup: CDR1 SGDLS, CDR2 YYNGEE. The V end lost 4 bases, the J end lost 0 bases, and 16 bases lay between the germline ends. CDR3 coding DNA: TGTGCCAGCAGCCCTACCTCCAAGATTTTGAACACTGAAGCTTTCTTT. This translates into CASSPTSKILNTEAFF. The full variable domain, with the rest looked up from reference TRBV9 and TRBJ1-1, is DSGVTQTPKHLITATGQRVTLRCSPRSGDLSVYWYQQSLDQGLQFLIQYYNGEERAKGNILERFSAQQFPDLHSELNLSSLELGDSALYFCASSPTSKILNTEAFFGQGTRLTVV.

This clone was counted a single time. In DNA, the CDR3 is TGCGCCAGCAGTGATCAACCCCGGGGAGGGGGAGAAAAACTGTTTTTT. Protein product: CASSDQPRGGGEKLFF. This chain links TRBV10-2 with TRBJ1-4, with D possibly TRBD1 on 6 matching bases. The germline V and J ends were trimmed by 3 bases and 8 bases, with 19 bases remaining between them. Germline V gives CDR1 WSHSY, CDR2 SAAADI. This CDR3 spans 16 amino acids.

The chain employs TRBV30 and TRBJ1-5; TRBD1 is a possible D gene (6 bases). V shed 0 bases and J shed 5 bases, with 14 bases lying between them. Germline assignment: CDR1 GTSNPN and CDR2 SVGIG (reference sequence). There are 15 residues in the CDR3. CDR3 sequence reads: CAWSVGRGLHQPQHF. The CDR3 DNA is TGTGCCTGGAGTGTAGGCAGGGGCCTTCATCAGCCCCAGCATTTT.

The V and J genes are TRBV2 and TRBJ1-4; D call uncertain. CDR1 and CDR2 (germline): SNHLY, FYNNEI. The V end lost 4 bases, the J end lost 7 bases, and 7 bases lay between the germline ends. The CDR3 has 12 residues. CDR3 nucleotide sequence: TGTGCCAGCAGTGGGACCGGTGAAAAACTGTTTTTT. Translated: CASSGTGEKLFF. Combining the CDR3 with reference TRBV2 and TRBJ1-4 gives the whole variable domain EPEVTQTPSHQVTQMGQEVILRCVPISNHLYFYWYRQILGQKVEFLVSFYNNEISEKSEIFDDQFSVERPDGSNFTLKIRSTKLEDSAMYFCASSGTGEKLFFGSGTQLSVL.

There are many counts of this clone. The chain employs TRBV11-2 and TRBJ1-4; D not certain. Trimming shortened V by 5 bases and J by 8 bases, and 9 bases separated the two germline ends. There are 12 residues in the CDR3. The germline gives CDR1 SGHAT, CDR2 FQNNGV. The CDR3 DNA follows: TGTGCCAGCAGCCCTCTTAAGGAAAAACTGTTTTTT. This gives the protein CASSPLKEKLFF.

This clone has more than one count but fewer than ten. This rearrangement joins TRBV18 to TRBJ1-1; the match to TRBD1 covers 9 bases. From germline, CDR1 is KGHSH and CDR2 LQKENI. The CDR3 is 12 residues long. V lost 3 bases to trimming and J lost 11 bases; unmatched junction nucleotides: 4. The CDR3 is CASSPGQGGAFF. The CDR3 nucleotides are TGTGCCAGCTCACCGGGACAGGGAGGGGCTTTCTTT.

This rearrangement joins TRBV10-3 to TRBJ1-1, with a weak D call TRBD1 (5 bases). The CDR3 is 15 residues long. The germline CDR1 and CDR2 sequences are ENHRY and SYGVKD. V was trimmed by 2 bases and J by 5 bases, leaving 15 bases between them. Written as DNA, the CDR3 is TGTGCCATCAGTGAGGTGGAGGGGCGTAATACTGAAGCTTTCTTT. Translated, it gives CAISEVEGRNTEAFF.

The rearrangement joins TRBV9 to TRBJ1-1; D is unclear. The V gene lost 0 bases and the J gene lost 6 bases, with 12 bases spanning the gap. The CDR3 loop spans 14 amino acids. Germline V lookup: CDR1 SGDLS, CDR2 YYNGEE. The CDR3 spells CASSVGSGYAEAFF. The CDR3 DNA reads as TGTGCCAGCAGCGTAGGTTCTGGATATGCTGAAGCTTTCTTT. The full variable domain, rest sourced from reference TRBV9 and TRBJ1-1, is DSGVTQTPKHLITATGQRVTLRCSPRSGDLSVYWYQQSLDQGLQFLIQYYNGEERAKGNILERFSAQQFPDLHSELNLSSLELGDSALYFCASSVGSGYAEAFFGQGTRLTVV.

This clone is a singleton in its sample. The chain employs TRBV29-1 and TRBJ1-5; D remains ambiguous. Trimming stripped 4 bases from V and 3 bases from J, with 10 bases between. The CDR3 sequence is 13 residues long. Germline loops: CDR1 SQVTM, CDR2 ANQGSEA. For the CDR3, the DNA is TGCAGCGTTGTGAGGGCTCTCAATCAGCCCCAGCATTTT. Protein sequence: CSVVRALNQPQHF.

This clone has a single count. This rearrangement joins TRBV2 to TRBJ1-1; maybe TRBD1 (5 bases). This CDR3 has 14 amino acids. Looked up from germline, CDR1 is SNHLY and CDR2 is FYNNEI. Trimming shortened V by 4 bases and J by 3 bases, and 12 bases separated the two germline ends. The CDR3: CASSVEDNYTEAFF. CDR3 sequence (DNA): TGTGCCAGCAGTGTTGAGGACAACTACACTGAAGCTTTCTTT.

The chain links TRBV5-1 to TRBJ1-2, with a tentative D call TRBD1 (6 bases). The CDR3 length is 15 residues. Between the trimmed V and J ends, which lost 0 bases and 4 bases, there was a span of 13 bases. Germline CDR1 is SGHRS and CDR2 is YFSETQ. The CDR3 nucleotides read TGCGCCAGCAGCTTGGAGGCCAGGGGAGGCTATGGCTACACCTTC. This encodes CASSLEARGGYGYTF.